This T cell receptor (beta chain) was recorded in a study of control samples from healthy donors and cancer patients. The method was immunoSEQ multiplex PCR; TCRdb's version includes in-frame clones alone and lacks a portion of them. The repertoire consists of about 120,000 clones, with roughly nine tenths occurring once and the leading ten covering around 1.1%. The CDR3 runs 14 residues. With V trimmed by 7 bases and J by 10 bases, 10 bases remained unmatched. Germline CDR1 is SQVTM and CDR2 is ANQGSEA. The chain combines TRBV29-1 with TRBJ2-1; TRBD2 matches 13 bases. This TCR derives from a woman aged 45 to 65 with colorectal cancer. The sequencing input was PBMCs. CDR3 coding DNA: TGCAGCGCACTGGGACTAGCGGGGCTGGTCGAGCAGTTCTTC. This gives the protein CSALGLAGLVEQFF.